This entry features one T cell receptor beta chain sequence. These data originate in a study of high-grade serous ovarian cancer treatment subgroups. Tumor tissue was taken before any definitive surgery or chemotherapy was given. Sequenced by immunoSEQ multiplex PCR; TCRdb stores in-frame clones only, minus some. The sample gives fewer than 6,500 clones, around 70% of which show up once; around 9.3% is in the top ten. Germline V gene lookup returns CDR1 SGHVS and CDR2 FQNEAQ. V was trimmed by 1 base and J by 0 bases, leaving 10 bases between them. This CDR3 is 16 amino acids long. What was sequenced was tumor tissue. The source is a human donor with high-grade serous ovarian cancer. The chain recombines TRBV7-8 with TRBJ1-3; D gene unclear. As DNA, the CDR3 is TGTGCCAGCAGCTTAGTTATAGGAGCCTCTGGAAACACCATATATTTT. This gives the protein CASSLVIGASGNTIYF.